The clone carrying this T cell receptor beta chain was counted a single time. Its cognate antigen is unknown. This entry belongs to a study of T cell responses to AZD1222 COVID-19 vaccine. The junction had 6 bases not matched to a gene; V was cut back by 3 bases and J by 3 bases. Germline V gene sequence: CDR1 SGHNT, CDR2 YYREEE (reference sequence). The CDR3 sequence is 14 residues long. Study-wide results and limits: Reportedly, nearly half of unique spike TCRs recognized epitopes outside B.1.351/B.1.1.7 mutations.

Here immunoSEQ multiplex PCR was the method, and the copy in TCRdb shows in-frame clones only, minus some. This table holds some 170,000 clones, around 94% found once. Sequenced here: peripheral blood, sampled on day 0 of AZD1222 vaccination. This sequence joins TRBV5-4 and TRBJ2-7, with 7 bases fitting TRBD1. This TCR derives from an adult in good health. CDR3 residues: CASSSQTGHYEQYF. The CDR3 DNA reads as TGTGCCAGCAGCTCCCAGACAGGGCACTACGAGCAGTACTTC.